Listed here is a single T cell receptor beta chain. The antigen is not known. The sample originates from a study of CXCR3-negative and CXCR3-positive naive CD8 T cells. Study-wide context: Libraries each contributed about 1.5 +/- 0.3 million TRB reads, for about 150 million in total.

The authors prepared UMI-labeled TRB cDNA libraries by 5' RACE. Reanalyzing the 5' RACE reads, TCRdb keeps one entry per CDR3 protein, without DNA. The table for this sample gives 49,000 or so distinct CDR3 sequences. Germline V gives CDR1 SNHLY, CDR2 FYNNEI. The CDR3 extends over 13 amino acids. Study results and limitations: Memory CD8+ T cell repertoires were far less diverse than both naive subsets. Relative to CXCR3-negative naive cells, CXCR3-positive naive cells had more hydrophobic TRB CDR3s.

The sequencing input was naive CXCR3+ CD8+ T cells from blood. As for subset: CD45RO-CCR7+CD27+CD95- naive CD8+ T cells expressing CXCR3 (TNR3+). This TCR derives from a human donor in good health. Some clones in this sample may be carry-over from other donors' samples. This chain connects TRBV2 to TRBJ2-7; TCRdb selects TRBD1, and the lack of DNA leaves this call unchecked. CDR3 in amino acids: CASSEGTQYEQYF.